This T cell receptor (beta chain) was recovered during a study of long-term antiretroviral therapy in people with HIV. The study's findings and limits: Diversity remained lower than transplant donor controls, even though it increased after ART. CDR3 lengths in HIV samples spanned a narrower range than controls. ART adherence was not documented, and neither viral resistance nor therapy changes had any data.

The table lists this clone with a count of one. Its antigen is not known. The libraries were made with immunoSEQ v3.0 at survey level. Per-sample TRB depth target: about 40,000-50,000 T-cell genomes. Here immunoSEQ multiplex PCR was the method, and the copy in TCRdb shows in-frame clones only, minus some. The data hold about 21,000 clones, with 87% observed a single time. The CDR3 sequence is 13 residues long. CDR1 and CDR2 (germline): GTSNPN, SVGIG (reference sequence). V dropped 3 bases and J dropped 3 bases, with 8 bases sitting between them. Sequenced here: unsorted PBMCs, sampled 0.2 years before starting antiretroviral therapy. V usage is TRBV30 and J usage is TRBJ2-2; D is unclear. The sequence derives from a man younger than 35 with HIV. The CDR3 DNA reads as TGTGCCTGGAGGGGCGTCGACACCGGGGAGCTGTTTTTT. Its translation is CAWRGVDTGELFF.